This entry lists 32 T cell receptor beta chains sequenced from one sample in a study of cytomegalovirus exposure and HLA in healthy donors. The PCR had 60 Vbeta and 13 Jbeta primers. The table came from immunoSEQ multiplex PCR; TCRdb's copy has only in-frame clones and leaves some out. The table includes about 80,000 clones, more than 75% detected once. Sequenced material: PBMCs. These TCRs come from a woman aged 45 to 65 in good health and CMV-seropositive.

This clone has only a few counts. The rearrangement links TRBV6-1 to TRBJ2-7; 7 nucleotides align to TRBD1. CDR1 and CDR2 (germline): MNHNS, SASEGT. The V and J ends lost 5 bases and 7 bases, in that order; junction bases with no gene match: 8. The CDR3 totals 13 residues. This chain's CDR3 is CASSRRGRGEQYV. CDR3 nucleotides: TGTGCCAGCAGTCGCCGGGGCAGGGGGGAGCAGTACGTC.

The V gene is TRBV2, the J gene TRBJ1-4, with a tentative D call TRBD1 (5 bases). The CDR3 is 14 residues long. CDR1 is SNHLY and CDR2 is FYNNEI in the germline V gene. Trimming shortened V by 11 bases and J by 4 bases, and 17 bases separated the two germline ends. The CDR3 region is CAGGREGSNEKLFF. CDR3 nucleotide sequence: TGTGCCGGGGGGAGGGAGGGGAGTAATGAAAAACTGTTTTTT.

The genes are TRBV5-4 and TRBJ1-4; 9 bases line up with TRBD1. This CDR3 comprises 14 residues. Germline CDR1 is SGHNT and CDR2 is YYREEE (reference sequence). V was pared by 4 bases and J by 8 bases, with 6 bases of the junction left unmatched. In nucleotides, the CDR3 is TGTGCCAGCAGCGTTGGGACAGGGAAGGAAAAACTGTTTTTT. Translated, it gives CASSVGTGKEKLFF. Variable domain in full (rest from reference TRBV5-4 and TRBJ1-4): ETGVTQSPTHLIKTRGQQVTLRCSSQSGHNTVSWYQQALGQGPQFIFQYYREEENGRGNFPPRFSGLQFPNYSSELNVNALELDDSALYLCASSVGTGKEKLFFGSGTQLSVL.

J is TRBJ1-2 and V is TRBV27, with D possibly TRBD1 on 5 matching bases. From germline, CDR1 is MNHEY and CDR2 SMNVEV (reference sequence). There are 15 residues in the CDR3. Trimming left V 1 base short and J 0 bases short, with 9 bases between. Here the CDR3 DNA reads TGTGCCAGCAGTTTATTGGGGCATCCTAACTATGGCTACACCTTC. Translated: CASSLLGHPNYGYTF.

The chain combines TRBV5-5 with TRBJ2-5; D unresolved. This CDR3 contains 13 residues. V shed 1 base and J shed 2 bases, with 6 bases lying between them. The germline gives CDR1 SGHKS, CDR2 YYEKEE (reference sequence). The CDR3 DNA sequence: TGTGCCAGCAGCTTGTTTGAGCAAGAGACCCAGTACTTC. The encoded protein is CASSLFEQETQYF.

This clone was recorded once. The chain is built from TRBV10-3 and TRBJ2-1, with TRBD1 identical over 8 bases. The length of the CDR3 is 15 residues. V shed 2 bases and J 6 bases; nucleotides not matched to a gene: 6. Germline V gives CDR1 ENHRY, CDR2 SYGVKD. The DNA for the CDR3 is TGTGCCATCAGTGAGGTCGCAGGGGGCGGCAATGAGCAGTTCTTC. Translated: CAISEVAGGGNEQFF.

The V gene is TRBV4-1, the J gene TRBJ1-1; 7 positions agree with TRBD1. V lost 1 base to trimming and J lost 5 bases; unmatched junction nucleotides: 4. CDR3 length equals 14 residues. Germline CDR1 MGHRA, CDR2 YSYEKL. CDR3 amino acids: CASSQGDSRTEAFF. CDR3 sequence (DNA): TGCGCCAGCAGCCAAGGGGACAGTCGGACTGAAGCTTTCTTT.

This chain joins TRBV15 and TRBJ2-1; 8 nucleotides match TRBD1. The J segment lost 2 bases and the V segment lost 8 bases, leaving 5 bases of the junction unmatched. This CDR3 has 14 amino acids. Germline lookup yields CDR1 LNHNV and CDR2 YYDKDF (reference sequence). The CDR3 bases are TGTGCCACCGGCCCAGGGGGCGCCTACAATGAGCAGTTCTTC. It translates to CATGPGGAYNEQFF.

Written as DNA, the CDR3 is TGTGCCAGCAGTGACCGGACAGGGGGCTTCACTGAAGCTTTCTTT. Protein product: CASSDRTGGFTEAFF. This chain links TRBV6-1 with TRBJ1-1, with TRBD1 identical over 11 bases. V was pared by 3 bases and J by 4 bases, with 4 bases of the junction left unmatched. This CDR3 is built from 15 residues. CDR1 MNHNS and CDR2 SASEGT come from the germline V gene.

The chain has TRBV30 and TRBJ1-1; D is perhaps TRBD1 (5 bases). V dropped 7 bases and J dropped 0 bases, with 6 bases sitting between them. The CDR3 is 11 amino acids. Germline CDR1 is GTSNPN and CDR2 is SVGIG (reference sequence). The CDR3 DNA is TGTGCCTCCAGGGTGAACACTGAAGCTTTCTTT. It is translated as CASRVNTEAFF.

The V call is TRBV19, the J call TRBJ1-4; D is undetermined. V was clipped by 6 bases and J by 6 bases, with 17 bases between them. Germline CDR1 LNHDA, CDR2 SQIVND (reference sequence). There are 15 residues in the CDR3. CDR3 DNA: TGTGCCAGTAGAAGAGGTGGGTTCCGGGATGAAAAACTGTTTTTT. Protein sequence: CASRRGGFRDEKLFF.

CDR3 coding DNA: TGTGCCAGCAGCCGAACTTCTAGCTCCTACGAGCAGTACGTC. It specifies CASSRTSSSYEQYV. The V gene is TRBV11-2, the J gene TRBJ2-7; D gene uncertain. Germline V gives CDR1 SGHAT, CDR2 FQNNGV. Trimming removed 5 bases at V and 0 bases at J, with 11 bases between. The CDR3 spans 14 residues.

CDR3 DNA: TGTGCCTGGAGTGTGGACTGGGGGACACAGGGAGAGCAGTTCTTC. Its protein is CAWSVDWGTQGEQFF. J is TRBJ2-1 and V is TRBV30; maybe TRBD1 (6 bases). The germline V gene encodes CDR1 GTSNPN and CDR2 SVGIG (reference sequence). This CDR3 has 15 amino acids. The germline V and J ends were trimmed by 0 bases and 10 bases, with 19 bases remaining between them.

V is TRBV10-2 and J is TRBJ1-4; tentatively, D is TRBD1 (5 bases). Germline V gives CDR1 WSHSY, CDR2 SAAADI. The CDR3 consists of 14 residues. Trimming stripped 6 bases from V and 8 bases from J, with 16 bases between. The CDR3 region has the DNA TGCGCCAGCAGCGGCGCGCAGGGTAGGGAAAAACTGTTTTTT. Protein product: CASSGAQGREKLFF.

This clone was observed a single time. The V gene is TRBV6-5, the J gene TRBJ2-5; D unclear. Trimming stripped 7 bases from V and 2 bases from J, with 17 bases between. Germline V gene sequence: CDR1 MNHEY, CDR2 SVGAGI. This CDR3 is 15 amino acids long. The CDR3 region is CASIHISNRQETQYF. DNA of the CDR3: TGTGCCAGCATTCACATCTCGAACCGACAAGAGACCCAGTACTTC.

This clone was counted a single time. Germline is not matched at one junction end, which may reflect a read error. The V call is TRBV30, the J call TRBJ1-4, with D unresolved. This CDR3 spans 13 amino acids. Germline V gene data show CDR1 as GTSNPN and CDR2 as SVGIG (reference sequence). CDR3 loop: CAWTKLTKEKLFF. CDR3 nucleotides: TGTGCCTGGACTAAACTGACTAAGGAAAAACTGTTTTTT.

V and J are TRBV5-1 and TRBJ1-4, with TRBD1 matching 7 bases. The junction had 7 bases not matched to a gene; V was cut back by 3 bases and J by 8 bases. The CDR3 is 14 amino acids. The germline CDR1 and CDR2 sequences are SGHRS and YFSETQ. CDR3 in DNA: TGCGCCAGCAGCTATAGACAGGGTGGCGAAAAACTGTTTTTT. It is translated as CASSYRQGGEKLFF.

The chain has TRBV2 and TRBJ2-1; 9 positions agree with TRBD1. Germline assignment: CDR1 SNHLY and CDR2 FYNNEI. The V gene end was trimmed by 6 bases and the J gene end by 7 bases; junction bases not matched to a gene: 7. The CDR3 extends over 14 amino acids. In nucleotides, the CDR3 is TGTGCCAGCAGCCAAATTGGACAGGGGAATGAGCAGTTCTTC. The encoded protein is CASSQIGQGNEQFF.

The DNA of the CDR3 is TGTGCCAGCACCAAAGGGGCTAGCTCCTACAATGAGCAGTTCTTC. Its protein is CASTKGASSYNEQFF. The V and J genes are TRBV6-5 and TRBJ2-1, with D possibly matching TRBD1 (5 bases). Germline CDR1 MNHEY, CDR2 SVGAGI. This CDR3 comprises 15 residues. Between the trimmed V and J ends, which lost 7 bases and 0 bases, there was a span of 13 bases.

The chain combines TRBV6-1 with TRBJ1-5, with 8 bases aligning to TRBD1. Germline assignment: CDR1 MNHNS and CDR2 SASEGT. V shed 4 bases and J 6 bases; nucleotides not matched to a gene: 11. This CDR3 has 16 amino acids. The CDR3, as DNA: TGTGCCAGCAGTGGGGGGACAGGCCTGGGGCGTCAGCCCCAGCATTTT. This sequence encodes CASSGGTGLGRQPQHF.

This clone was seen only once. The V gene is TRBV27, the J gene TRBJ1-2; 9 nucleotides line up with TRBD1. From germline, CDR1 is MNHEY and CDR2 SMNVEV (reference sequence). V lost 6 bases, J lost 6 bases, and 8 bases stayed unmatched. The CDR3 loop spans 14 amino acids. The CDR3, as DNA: TGTGCCAGCAGGAAACAGGGGGCATGGGATGGCTACACCTTC. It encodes CASRKQGAWDGYTF.

CDR3: CASSPPGQFNYGYTF. In DNA, the CDR3 is TGTGCCAGCAGCCCTCCGGGACAGTTTAACTATGGCTACACCTTC. The rearrangement joins TRBV7-9 to TRBJ1-2, with 7 bases that match TRBD1. V lost 5 bases, J lost 1 base, and 7 bases stayed unmatched. Germline V CDR1 and CDR2: SEHNR, FQNEAQ (reference sequence). The CDR3 length is 15 residues. Variable domain in full (rest from reference TRBV7-9 and TRBJ1-2): DTGVSQNPRHKITKRGQNVTFRCDPISEHNRLYWYRQTLGQGPEFLTYFQNEAQLEKSRLLSDRFSAERPKGSFSTLEIQRTEQGDSAMYLCASSPPGQFNYGYTFGSGTRLTVV.

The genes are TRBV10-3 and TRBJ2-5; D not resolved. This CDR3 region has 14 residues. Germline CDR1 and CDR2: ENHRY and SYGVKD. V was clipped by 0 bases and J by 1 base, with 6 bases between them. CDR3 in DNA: TGTGCCATCAGTGAGTCGTTCCTCCAAGAGACCCAGTACTTC. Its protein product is CAISESFLQETQYF.

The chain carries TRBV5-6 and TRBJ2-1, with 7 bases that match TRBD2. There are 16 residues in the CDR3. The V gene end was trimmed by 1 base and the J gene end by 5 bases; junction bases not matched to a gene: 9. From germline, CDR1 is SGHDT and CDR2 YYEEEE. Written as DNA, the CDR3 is TGTGCCAGCAGCTTGATGCTCGGGGGGTTCCACAATGAGCAGTTCTTC. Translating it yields CASSLMLGGFHNEQFF.

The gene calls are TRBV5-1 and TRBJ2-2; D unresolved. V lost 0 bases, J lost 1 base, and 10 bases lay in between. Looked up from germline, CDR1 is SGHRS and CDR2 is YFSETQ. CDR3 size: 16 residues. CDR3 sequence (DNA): TGCGCCAGCAGCTTGGACACCCTTAAGAACACCGGGGAGCTGTTTTTT. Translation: CASSLDTLKNTGELFF.

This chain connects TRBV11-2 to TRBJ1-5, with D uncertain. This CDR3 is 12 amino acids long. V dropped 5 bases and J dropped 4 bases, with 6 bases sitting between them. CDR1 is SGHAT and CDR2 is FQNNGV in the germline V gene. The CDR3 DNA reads TGTGCCAGCAGCATCAATAATCAGCCCCAGCATTTT. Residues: CASSINNQPQHF.

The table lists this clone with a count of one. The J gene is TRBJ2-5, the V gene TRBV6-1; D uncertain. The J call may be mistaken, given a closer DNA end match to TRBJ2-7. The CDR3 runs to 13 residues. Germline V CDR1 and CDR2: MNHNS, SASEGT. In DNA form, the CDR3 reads TGTGCCAGCAGTGAAGCTCGAGGATACGAGCAGTACTTC. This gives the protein CASSEARGYEQYF.

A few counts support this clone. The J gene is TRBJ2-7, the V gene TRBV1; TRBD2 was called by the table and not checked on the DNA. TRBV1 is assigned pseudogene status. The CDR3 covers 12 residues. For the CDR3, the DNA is TGCACCAGCAGCCGCCAGCGGGACGAGCAGTACGTC. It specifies CTSSRQRDEQYV.

DNA of the CDR3: TGCGCCAGCAGCCAAGACGGGGACATATCACCCCTCCACTTT. This sequence encodes CASSQDGDISPLHF. This chain uses TRBV4-1 with TRBJ1-6; a possible D gene is TRBD1 (6 bases). The CDR3 is made up of 14 amino acids. Trimming shortened V by 0 bases and J by 10 bases, and 10 bases separated the two germline ends. Per the germline V gene, CDR1 is MGHRA and CDR2 is YSYEKL.

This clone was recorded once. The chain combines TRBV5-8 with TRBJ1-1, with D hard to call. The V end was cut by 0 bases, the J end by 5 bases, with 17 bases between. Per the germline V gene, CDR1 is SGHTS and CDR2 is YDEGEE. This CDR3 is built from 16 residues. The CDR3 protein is CASSLGEGRRVTEAFF. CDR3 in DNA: TGTGCCAGCAGCTTGGGAGAAGGGCGGAGGGTTACTGAAGCTTTCTTT.

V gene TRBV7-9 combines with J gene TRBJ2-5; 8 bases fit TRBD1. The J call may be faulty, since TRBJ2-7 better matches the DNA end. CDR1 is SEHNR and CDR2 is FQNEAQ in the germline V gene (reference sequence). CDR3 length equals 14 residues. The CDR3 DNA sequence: TGTGCCAGCAGCCATAGACAGGGGATCTACGAGCAGTACTTC. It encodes CASSHRQGIYEQYF.

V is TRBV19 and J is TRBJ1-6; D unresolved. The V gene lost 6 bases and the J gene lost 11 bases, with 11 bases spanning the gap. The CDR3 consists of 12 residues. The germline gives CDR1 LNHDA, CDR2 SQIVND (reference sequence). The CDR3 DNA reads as TGTGCCAGTAGCCTCGCGGATCCACCCCTCCACTTT. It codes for CASSLADPPLHF.